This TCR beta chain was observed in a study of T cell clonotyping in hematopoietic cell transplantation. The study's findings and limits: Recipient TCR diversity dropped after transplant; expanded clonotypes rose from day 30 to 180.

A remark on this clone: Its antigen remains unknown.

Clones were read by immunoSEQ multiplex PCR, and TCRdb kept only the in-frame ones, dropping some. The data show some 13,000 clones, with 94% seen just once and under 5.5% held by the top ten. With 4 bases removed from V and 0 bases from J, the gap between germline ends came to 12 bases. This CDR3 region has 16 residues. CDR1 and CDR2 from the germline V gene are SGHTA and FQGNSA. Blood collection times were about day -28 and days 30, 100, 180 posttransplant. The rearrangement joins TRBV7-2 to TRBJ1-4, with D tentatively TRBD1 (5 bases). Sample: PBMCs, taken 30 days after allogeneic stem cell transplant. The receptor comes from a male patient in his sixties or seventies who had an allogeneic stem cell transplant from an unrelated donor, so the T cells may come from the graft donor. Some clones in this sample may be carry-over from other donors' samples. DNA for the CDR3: TGTGCCAGCAGCTCCCCAGGGTTCCCAACTAATGAAAAACTGTTTTTT. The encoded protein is CASSSPGFPTNEKLFF.